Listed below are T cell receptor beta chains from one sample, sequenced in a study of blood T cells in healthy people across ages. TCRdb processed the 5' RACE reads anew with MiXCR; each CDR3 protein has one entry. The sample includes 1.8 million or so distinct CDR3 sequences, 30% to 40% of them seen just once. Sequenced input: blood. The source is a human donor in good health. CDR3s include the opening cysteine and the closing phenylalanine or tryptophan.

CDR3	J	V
CSAKEGANTEAFF	TRBJ1-1	TRBV20-1
CASSPFGGWNTEAFF	TRBJ1-1	TRBV7-2
CASSPPRLLTDTQYF	TRBJ2-3	TRBV12-3/TRBV12-4
CASRAGQIYEQYF	TRBJ2-7	TRBV6-1
CATQRQGGTEAFF	TRBJ1-1	TRBV24-1
CSASGTGGSYQPQHF	TRBJ1-5	TRBV20-1
CAIRPGQGGNIQYF	TRBJ2-4	TRBV10-3
CASSLTGAYQPQHF	TRBJ1-5	TRBV5-6
CASTEGTEVGEQFF	TRBJ2-1	TRBV6-5
CASSLTLLYEQYF	NA	TRBV7-2
CASSVDEVLTDTQYF	TRBJ2-3	TRBV9
CASSPGGPLNEQFF	TRBJ2-1	TRBV27
CSAARDRAYEQYF	NA	TRBV20-1
CASSFQWGGEQFF	TRBJ2-1	TRBV11-2
CASSLKWGEYYGYTF	TRBJ1-2	TRBV27
CASSQDWGYDEKLFF	TRBJ1-4	TRBV4-3
CASEPTSGGYDEQFF	TRBJ2-1	TRBV12-3/TRBV12-4
CASRPSGAGGNQPQHF	TRBJ1-5	TRBV4-1
CSAGGLAGPHEQFF	TRBJ2-1	TRBV20-1
CASSPGLADDGTDTQYF	TRBJ2-3	TRBV7-3